A selection of T cell receptor beta chains follows, all from one sample in a study of blood T cell repertoires in COVID-19. Clones were sequenced by immunoSEQ multiplex PCR, and TCRdb holds only the in-frame ones, with some missing. This sample has about 39,000 clones; approximately 85% occur once, and the top ten carry about 4.6%. The sample taken for sequencing was peripheral blood. These receptors all come from a man in his 60s with acute or convalescent COVID-19. CDR3s include the opening cysteine and the closing phenylalanine or tryptophan. Fields, in order: CDR3 length, J gene, D gene, V gene, clone size, CDR3 DNA, CDR3 protein. D genes are given only for firm matches. Expanded clones get a size class; other rows say once, few or many, or leave the size out.

CDR3 length: 15
J gene: TRBJ2-7
D gene: TRBD1
V gene: TRBV6-5
clone size: few
CDR3 DNA: TGTGCCGGCAGCGACGGGACAGGGCGCATGTACGAGCAGTACTTC
CDR3 protein: CAGSDGTGRMYEQYF

CDR3 length: 14
J gene: TRBJ1-1
D gene: TRBD1
V gene: TRBV7-9
clone size: -
CDR3 DNA: TGTGCCAGCAGCGGGGGACAGATGAACACTGAAGCTTTCTTT
CDR3 protein: CASSGGQMNTEAFF

CDR3 length: 14
J gene: TRBJ2-5
D gene: TRBD1
V gene: TRBV7-2
clone size: -
CDR3 DNA: TGTGCCAGCAGCTTAGCGGGACAGCAAGAGACCCAGTACTTC
CDR3 protein: CASSLAGQQETQYF

CDR3 length: 15
J gene: TRBJ1-1
D gene: -
V gene: TRBV6-5
clone size: -
CDR3 DNA: TGTGCCAGCAGTTACCCAGGACAGCAGAACACTGAAGCTTTCTTT
CDR3 protein: CASSYPGQQNTEAFF

CDR3 length: 16
J gene: TRBJ1-2
D gene: TRBD1
V gene: TRBV7-3
clone size: -
CDR3 DNA: TGTGCCAGCAGCCACCGGGACAGGGGCCCCTATGATGGCTACACCTTC
CDR3 protein: CASSHRDRGPYDGYTF

CDR3 length: 13
J gene: TRBJ1-1
D gene: TRBD1
V gene: TRBV29-1
clone size: -
CDR3 DNA: TGCAGCGGTGAGGGACAGGTGAACACTGAAGCTTTCTTT
CDR3 protein: CSGEGQVNTEAFF

CDR3 length: 17
J gene: TRBJ2-3
D gene: TRBD2
V gene: TRBV7-8
clone size: -
CDR3 DNA: TGTGCCAGCAGCCGAGGGGGTAGCGGGGCCCTAGCAGATACGCAGTATTTT
CDR3 protein: CASSRGGSGALADTQYF

CDR3 length: 11
J gene: TRBJ2-1
D gene: -
V gene: TRBV2
clone size: -
CDR3 DNA: TGTGCCAGCAGTCCAAATAGTGAGCAGTTCTTC
CDR3 protein: CASSPNSEQFF

CDR3 length: 15
J gene: TRBJ2-2
D gene: TRBD1
V gene: TRBV7-7
clone size: -
CDR3 DNA: TGTGCTAGCAGCCCTAACGGACAGGGTTTCGGGGAGCTGTTTTTT
CDR3 protein: CASSPNGQGFGELFF

CDR3 length: 16
J gene: TRBJ2-3
D gene: TRBD2
V gene: TRBV9
clone size: -
CDR3 DNA: TGTGCCAGCAGCGCCGGACTAGCGGGAAGCACAGATACGCAGTATTTT
CDR3 protein: CASSAGLAGSTDTQYF

CDR3 length: 15
J gene: TRBJ2-1
D gene: -
V gene: TRBV7-2
clone size: -
CDR3 DNA: TGTGCCAGCAGCTTAGCGGGGAGCTCCTACAATGAGCAGTTCTTC
CDR3 protein: CASSLAGSSYNEQFF

CDR3 length: 13
J gene: TRBJ1-1
D gene: -
V gene: TRBV6-5
clone size: -
CDR3 DNA: TGTGCCAGCAGTTACCAGGGGCGGACTGAAGCTTTCTTT
CDR3 protein: CASSYQGRTEAFF

CDR3 length: 19
J gene: TRBJ2-3
D gene: -
V gene: TRBV13
clone size: -
CDR3 DNA: TGTGCCAGCAGCACAGGACAAGCCCAAATATTCACTAGCACAGATACGCAGTATTTT
CDR3 protein: CASSTGQAQIFTSTDTQYF

CDR3 length: 15
J gene: TRBJ2-2
D gene: -
V gene: TRBV6-5
clone size: -
CDR3 DNA: TGTGCCAGCAGTTACTCGACTCAGGGGCGGGGGGAGCTGTTTTTT
CDR3 protein: CASSYSTQGRGELFF

CDR3 length: 14
J gene: TRBJ1-6
D gene: TRBD1
V gene: TRBV12-5
clone size: -
CDR3 DNA: TGTGCTAGTGGTTTGGGACAGGGGAATTCACCCCTCCACTTT
CDR3 protein: CASGLGQGNSPLHF

CDR3 length: 17
J gene: TRBJ1-4
D gene: -
V gene: TRBV6-7
clone size: -
CDR3 DNA: TGTGCCAGCAGTTACTTATACAGGGCACCCCTTAATGAAAAACTGTTTTTT
CDR3 protein: CASSYLYRAPLNEKLFF

CDR3 length: 12
J gene: TRBJ2-2
D gene: TRBD2
V gene: TRBV9
clone size: -
CDR3 DNA: TGTGCCAGCAGCTGGGAGGGCGGGGAGCTGTTTTTT
CDR3 protein: CASSWEGGELFF

CDR3 length: 15
J gene: TRBJ2-7
D gene: -
V gene: TRBV3-1/TRBV3-2
clone size: -
CDR3 DNA: TGTGCCAGCAGCCAAGATGCGGGCAGGCCTTACGAGCAGTACTTC
CDR3 protein: CASSQDAGRPYEQYF

CDR3 length: 13
J gene: TRBJ1-1
D gene: -
V gene: TRBV5-4
clone size: -
CDR3 DNA: TGTGCCAGCAGCTTGGTCTCAGGGGCTGAAGCTTTCTTT
CDR3 protein: CASSLVSGAEAFF

CDR3 length: 15
J gene: TRBJ1-2
D gene: -
V gene: TRBV7-6
clone size: -
CDR3 DNA: TGTGCCAGCAGCCGCGAGCCAGGTCAGGGCTATGGCTACACCTTC
CDR3 protein: CASSREPGQGYGYTF

CDR3 length: 15
J gene: TRBJ2-5
D gene: TRBD1
V gene: TRBV13
clone size: -
CDR3 DNA: TGTGCCAGCAGCTCCTCGACAGGGCGTGGGGAGACCCAGTACTTC
CDR3 protein: CASSSSTGRGETQYF

CDR3 length: 13
J gene: TRBJ1-6
D gene: TRBD1
V gene: TRBV2
clone size: -
CDR3 DNA: TGTGCCAGCAGTGCGGGACAGGGACCACCCCTCCACTTT
CDR3 protein: CASSAGQGPPLHF

CDR3 length: 15
J gene: TRBJ2-3
D gene: TRBD2
V gene: TRBV4-1
clone size: -
CDR3 DNA: TGCGCCAGCAGCCCCCCAGCGGGAGGACCAGATACGCAGTATTTT
CDR3 protein: CASSPPAGGPDTQYF

CDR3 length: 14
J gene: TRBJ2-7
D gene: TRBD1
V gene: TRBV28
clone size: -
CDR3 DNA: TGTGCCAGCAGTGGTCGTCAGGGGGTCTACGAGCAGTACTTC
CDR3 protein: CASSGRQGVYEQYF

CDR3 length: 13
J gene: TRBJ1-2
D gene: TRBD1
V gene: TRBV5-1
clone size: -
CDR3 DNA: TGCGCCAGCAGTTCGGGACAGGGAATTGGCTACACCTTC
CDR3 protein: CASSSGQGIGYTF

CDR3 length: 16
J gene: TRBJ2-3
D gene: -
V gene: TRBV5-1
clone size: -
CDR3 DNA: TGCGCCAGCAGCTTGGGGGTCGCGGATAGCACAGATACGCAGTATTTT
CDR3 protein: CASSLGVADSTDTQYF

CDR3 length: 18
J gene: TRBJ1-4
D gene: TRBD1
V gene: TRBV4-2
clone size: -
CDR3 DNA: TGTGCCAGCAGCCAAGATCGGGACAGAGTGGCAACTAATGAAAAACTGTTTTTT
CDR3 protein: CASSQDRDRVATNEKLFF

CDR3 length: 16
J gene: TRBJ1-6
D gene: TRBD1
V gene: TRBV4-1
clone size: -
CDR3 DNA: TGCGCCAGCAGCCAAGCCGGGGGACAGGGGGTTCAAACCCTCCACTTT
CDR3 protein: CASSQAGGQGVQTLHF

CDR3 length: 13
J gene: TRBJ2-3
D gene: -
V gene: TRBV24-1
clone size: -
CDR3 DNA: TGTGCCACCAGTGATGGGGGGATGGATACGCAGTATTTT
CDR3 protein: CATSDGGMDTQYF

CDR3 length: 15
J gene: TRBJ2-2
D gene: TRBD1
V gene: TRBV6-5
clone size: -
CDR3 DNA: TGTGCCAGCAGACTAGACAGGGGGTCCACCGGGGAGCTGTTTTTT
CDR3 protein: CASRLDRGSTGELFF

CDR3 length: 13
J gene: TRBJ2-2
D gene: -
V gene: TRBV5-1
clone size: few
CDR3 DNA: TGCGCCAGCAGACAGGGTTTTGCCGGGGAGCTGTTTTTT
CDR3 protein: CASRQGFAGELFF

CDR3 length: 13
J gene: TRBJ2-1
D gene: -
V gene: TRBV12-3/TRBV12-4
clone size: once
CDR3 DNA: TGTGCCAGCAGGGTCGGACAAGGCGATGAGCAGTTCTTC
CDR3 protein: CASRVGQGDEQFF

CDR3 length: 16
J gene: TRBJ2-6
D gene: -
V gene: TRBV10-3
clone size: -
CDR3 DNA: TGTGCCATCAGTGAGAACTCGGTTTCTGGGGCCAACGTCCTGACTTTC
CDR3 protein: CAISENSVSGANVLTF